This T cell receptor beta chain was recorded in a study of OX40 agonist ivuxolimab in advanced cancers. Study in general: Intravenous ivuxolimab at 0.01 to 10 mg/kg was given to patients every 2 weeks. Under the entry rules, prior anti-PD-1, anti-PD-L1 or anti-CTLA-4 therapy was allowed, and around 40% had some.

Regarding the study as a whole: Researchers report that CD8+ T cells had, on average, more expanded clones than CD4+.

Germline CDR1 GTSNPN, CDR2 SVGIG (reference sequence). CDR3 size: 14 residues. The trim removed 0 bases at V and 7 bases at J, leaving 5 bases unmatched. The table came from immunoSEQ multiplex PCR; TCRdb's copy has only in-frame clones and leaves some out. The data hold more than 45,000 clones, with about 88% observed a single time. A word on this clone: Antigen specificity is unknown.

On cycle 4 day 1 and cycle 7 day 1, as well as at baseline, blood was sampled. The sequences come from CD4+ or CD8+ T cells sorted from blood, collected in a trial of the OX40 agonist ivuxolimab. The J gene is TRBJ2-7, the V gene TRBV30; TRBD2 aligns across 11 bases. The source of this sequence is an adult with an advanced solid tumor such as melanoma, head and neck, liver or kidney cancer. CDR3 DNA: TGTGCCTGGAGTGTACTAGCGGGGGTCGGGGAGCAGTACTTC. Its translation: CAWSVLAGVGEQYF.